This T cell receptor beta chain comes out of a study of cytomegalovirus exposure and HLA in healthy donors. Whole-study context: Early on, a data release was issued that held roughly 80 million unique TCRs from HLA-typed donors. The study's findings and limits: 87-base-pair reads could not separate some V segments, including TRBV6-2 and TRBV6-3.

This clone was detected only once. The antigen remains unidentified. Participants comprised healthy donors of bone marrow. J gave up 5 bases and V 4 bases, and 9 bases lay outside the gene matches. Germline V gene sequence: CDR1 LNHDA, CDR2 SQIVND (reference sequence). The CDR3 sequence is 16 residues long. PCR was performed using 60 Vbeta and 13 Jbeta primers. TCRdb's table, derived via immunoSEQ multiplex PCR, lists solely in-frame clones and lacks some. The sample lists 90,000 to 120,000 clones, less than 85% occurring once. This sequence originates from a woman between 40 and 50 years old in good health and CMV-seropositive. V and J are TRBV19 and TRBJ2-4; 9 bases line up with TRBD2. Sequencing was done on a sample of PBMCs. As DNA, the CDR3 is TGTGCCAGTAGTAGCCTTTTGGCGGGGGGGCAAAACATTCAGTACTTC. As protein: CASSSLLAGGQNIQYF.